This passage covers 32 T cell receptor beta chains from one sample sequenced in a study of OX40 agonist ivuxolimab in advanced cancers. This table comes from immunoSEQ multiplex PCR, and its TCRdb copy is limited to in-frame clones, with some not included. The table has about 47,000 clones, about 85% seen once; the top ten hold under 25%. Sample: CD4+ or CD8+ T cells sorted from blood, taken in a trial of the OX40 agonist ivuxolimab. These receptors were collected from an adult with an advanced solid tumor such as melanoma, head and neck, liver or kidney cancer.

The rearrangement joins TRBV5-4 to TRBJ1-2; 7 nucleotides agree with TRBD1. Germline V lookup: CDR1 SGHNT, CDR2 YYREEE (reference sequence). With 2 bases clipped from V and 1 base from J, the junction kept 2 bases outside the gene matches. The CDR3 length is 14 residues. The CDR3 is CASSLDRDNYGYTF. CDR3 DNA sequence: TGTGCCAGCAGCTTAGACAGGGATAACTATGGCTACACCTTC.

This clone has just one count. CDR3 DNA sequence: TGTGCCAGCAGTGAAACTAGCGGGATCTCCTACGAGCAGTACTTC. This gives the protein CASSETSGISYEQYF. This chain connects TRBV9 to TRBJ2-7; TRBD2 matches at 10 bases. Germline CDR1 and CDR2: SGDLS and YYNGEE. The ends lost 5 bases at V and 0 bases at J; junction bases unmatched: 5. The CDR3 runs 15 residues.

The chain has TRBV27 and TRBJ1-1; D might be TRBD1 (5 bases). CDR3 length equals 14 residues. V lost 6 bases to trimming and J lost 3 bases, with 14 bases between them. Germline assignment: CDR1 MNHEY and CDR2 SMNVEV (reference sequence). The CDR3 bases are TGTGCCAGCAGCTCCCCGGGGGGGTACACTGAAGCTTTCTTT. Amino acids: CASSSPGGYTEAFF.

This clone showed up just once. The rearrangement joins TRBV11-2 to TRBJ2-3; 7 bases map to TRBD1. Germline assignment: CDR1 SGHAT and CDR2 FQNNGV. The CDR3 spans 17 residues. V lost 1 base to trimming and J lost 2 bases; unmatched junction nucleotides: 9. CDR3 DNA: TGTGCCAGCAGCTTAGCCACGGGACAGTTTTTCACAGATACGCAGTATTTT. It codes for CASSLATGQFFTDTQYF.

The gene calls are TRBV10-2 and TRBJ2-1, with TRBD2 as a possible D gene (5 bases). The CDR3 sequence is 14 residues long. Deletions cut 4 bases from V and 5 bases from J, with 12 bases between. From germline, CDR1 is WSHSY and CDR2 SAAADI. The CDR3 region has the DNA TGCGCCAGCAGTGTCCAGCGGAGCGACAATGAGCAGTTCTTC. This translates into CASSVQRSDNEQFF.

The chain joins TRBV9 to TRBJ1-6, with D tentatively TRBD1 (5 bases). Trimming pared 2 bases from V and 6 bases from J, leaving 9 bases between. Germline CDR1 reads SGDLS; CDR2 reads YYNGEE. The CDR3 consists of 14 residues. DNA of the CDR3: TGTGCCAGCAGCGTGGGACCGATTAATTCACCCCTCCACTTT. It codes for CASSVGPINSPLHF.

V gene TRBV19 combines with J gene TRBJ2-1; possibly TRBD1 for D (6 bases). Trimming pared 7 bases from V and 7 bases from J, leaving 11 bases between. CDR3 length equals 12 residues. Germline V lookup: CDR1 LNHDA, CDR2 SQIVND (reference sequence). The CDR3 coding sequence is TGTGCCAGTACCTCAGGGGTAAATGAGCAGTTCTTC. This gives the protein CASTSGVNEQFF.

In its sample, this clone was seen once. The chain carries TRBV13 and TRBJ2-1; the match to TRBD1 covers 7 bases. Per the germline V gene, CDR1 is PRHDT and CDR2 is FYEKMQ (reference sequence). This CDR3 has 15 amino acids. V lost 0 bases, J lost 3 bases, and 2 bases stayed unmatched. DNA for the CDR3: TGTGCCAGCAGCTTAGGGCAGGGGGACTACAATGAGCAGTTCTTC. Encoded protein: CASSLGQGDYNEQFF.

The chain recombines TRBV5-6 with TRBJ2-7, with TRBD1 identical over 8 bases. The CDR3 is made up of 15 amino acids. With V trimmed by 4 bases and J by 3 bases, 9 bases remained unmatched. Germline CDR1 reads SGHDT; CDR2 reads YYEEEE. The CDR3 here is CASSRTGLGIYEQYF. The CDR3, as DNA: TGTGCCAGCAGCCGGACAGGGTTAGGGATCTACGAGCAGTACTTC.

This chain links TRBV2 with TRBJ1-2; 12 bases agree with TRBD1. The CDR3 is made up of 13 amino acids. From germline, CDR1 is SNHLY and CDR2 FYNNEI. J lost 4 bases, V lost 10 bases, and 4 bases had no gene match. The CDR3 is CANQGQGAYGYTF. The CDR3, as DNA: TGTGCCAACCAGGGACAGGGGGCCTATGGCTACACCTTC.

Here the CDR3 reads CASSYGQYGYTF. The CDR3 nucleotides read TGTGCCAGCAGTTATGGGCAGTATGGCTACACCTTC. The V call is TRBV6-5, the J call TRBJ1-2, with D unresolved. CDR3 length: 12 residues. Looked up from germline, CDR1 is MNHEY and CDR2 is SVGAGI. The V gene lost 3 bases and the J gene lost 5 bases, with 7 bases spanning the gap.

The chain recombines TRBV9 with TRBJ2-7; TRBD2 matches 15 bases. Germline-derived CDR1 and CDR2 are SGDLS and YYNGEE. After removal of 3 bases from V and 8 bases from J, the junction contained 3 bases not matched to a gene. CDR3 size: 14 residues. The CDR3 DNA reads as TGTGCCAGCAGCGAGGGACTAGCGGGAGGCCAGCAGTACTTC. This codes for CASSEGLAGGQQYF. Full variable domain (remainder filled in from reference TRBV9 and TRBJ2-7): DSGVTQTPKHLITATGQRVTLRCSPRSGDLSVYWYQQSLDQGLQFLIQYYNGEERAKGNILERFSAQQFPDLHSELNLSSLELGDSALYFCASSEGLAGGQQYFGPGTRLTVT.

This chain links TRBV30 with TRBJ2-1; no reliable D call. Trimming removed 0 bases from V and 9 bases from J, with 9 bases in between. This CDR3 region has 12 residues. Looked up from germline, CDR1 is GTSNPN and CDR2 is SVGIG (reference sequence). CDR3 in DNA: TGTGCCTGGAGTGTAGACGGCGCTGAGCAGTTCTTC. Amino acid sequence: CAWSVDGAEQFF.

This sequence joins TRBV6-5 and TRBJ2-7; no reliable D call. Per the germline V gene, CDR1 is MNHEY and CDR2 is SVGAGI. CDR3 length equals 13 residues. V was cut by 6 bases and J by 1 base, with 10 bases left in between. Here the CDR3 reads CASRPGNSYEQYF. For the CDR3, the DNA is TGTGCCAGCAGGCCTGGGAATTCCTACGAGCAGTACTTC.

V usage is TRBV19 and J usage is TRBJ1-1; D is perhaps TRBD1 (6 bases). Looked up from germline, CDR1 is LNHDA and CDR2 is SQIVND (reference sequence). Between the trimmed V and J ends, which lost 0 bases and 1 base, there was a span of 6 bases. This CDR3 comprises 14 residues. The CDR3 DNA reads TGTGCCAGTAGTATAGAAGGGGGGAACACTGAAGCTTTCTTT. Translated, it gives CASSIEGGNTEAFF.

The chain has TRBV5-6 and TRBJ2-7; D is perhaps TRBD1 (6 bases). Trimming shortened V by 3 bases and J by 3 bases, and 16 bases separated the two germline ends. Germline V gene lookup returns CDR1 SGHDT and CDR2 YYEEEE. The CDR3 extends over 15 amino acids. The CDR3 nucleotides are TGTGCCAGCAGCTCGGGCAGGGGATACAACTACGAGCAGTACTTC. Translation gives CASSSGRGYNYEQYF.

The V and J genes are TRBV2 and TRBJ2-2, with D unclear. V lost 8 bases to trimming and J lost 1 base, with 11 bases between them. Per germline, CDR1 SNHLY and CDR2 FYNNEI. CDR3 length: 14 amino acids. The CDR3 reads CASEGRRNTGELFF. The CDR3 bases are TGTGCCAGCGAAGGCCGTCGGAACACCGGGGAGCTGTTTTTT.

The rearrangement uses TRBV7-9 and TRBJ2-7, with D maybe TRBD1 (6 bases). The germline V gene encodes CDR1 SEHNR and CDR2 FQNEAQ (reference sequence). The V gene lost 3 bases and the J gene lost 2 bases, with 14 bases spanning the gap. This CDR3 contains 15 residues. DNA of the CDR3: TGTGCCAGCAGCTTCACTTATACAGGGCCCTACGAGCAGTACTTC. It translates to CASSFTYTGPYEQYF.

The chain recombines TRBV2 with TRBJ1-5; the D is unclear. CDR1 and CDR2 from the germline V gene are SNHLY and FYNNEI. CDR3 length equals 12 residues. Trimming took off 3 bases at V and 7 bases at J, with 7 bases between the two ends. CDR3 amino acids: CASSDFRQPQHF. CDR3 sequence (DNA): TGTGCCAGCAGTGATTTCCGGCAGCCCCAGCATTTT. The variable domain in full, completed from reference TRBV2 and TRBJ1-5, reads EPEVTQTPSHQVTQMGQEVILRCVPISNHLYFYWYRQILGQKVEFLVSFYNNEISEKSEIFDDQFSVERPDGSNFTLKIRSTKLEDSAMYFCASSDFRQPQHFGDGTRLSIL.

The CDR3 is CASSEGTGTGAETQYF. For the CDR3, the DNA is TGTGCCAGCAGTGAGGGGACAGGAACAGGGGCAGAGACCCAGTACTTC. The J gene is TRBJ2-5, the V gene TRBV6-1, with 8 bases fitting TRBD1. CDR1 and CDR2 (germline): MNHNS, SASEGT. V shed 3 bases, J shed 4 bases, and the junction held 10 bases outside the gene matches. The CDR3 runs to 16 residues.

This clone was observed a handful of times. The same CDR3 can be traced to other DNA sequences in this sample. V gene TRBV9 combines with J gene TRBJ1-1; D is unresolved. V lost 0 bases, J lost 1 base, and 7 bases lay in between. The CDR3 is 14 amino acids. Germline V gene lookup returns CDR1 SGDLS and CDR2 YYNGEE. CDR3 region: CASSVGVTNTEAFF. Here the CDR3 DNA reads TGTGCCAGCAGCGTAGGTGTTACGAACACTGAAGCTTTCTTT.

This chain links TRBV6-6 with TRBJ2-2; a weak D match, TRBD1 (5 bases). Germline CDR1 reads MNHNY; CDR2 reads SVGAGI (reference sequence). Deletions cut 5 bases from V and 1 base from J, with 11 bases between. The CDR3 sequence is 15 residues long. CDR3 sequence: CASSPQTENTGELFF. The CDR3 DNA reads TGTGCCAGCAGTCCCCAGACAGAGAACACCGGGGAGCTGTTTTTT.

The V call is TRBV4-3, the J call TRBJ2-1, with TRBD2 as a possible D gene (5 bases). Deletions cut 5 bases from V and 12 bases from J, with 20 bases between. Germline V gene data show CDR1 as LGHNA and CDR2 as YSLEER. This CDR3 spans 14 amino acids. CDR3 in amino acids: CASSLTRGKGGQFF. In nucleotides, the CDR3 is TGCGCCAGCAGCTTGACGCGAGGGAAAGGCGGGCAGTTCTTC.

The chain links TRBV10-3 to TRBJ2-7; 9 nucleotides agree with TRBD1. Germline values: CDR1 ENHRY, CDR2 SYGVKD. This CDR3 comprises 16 residues. V was pared by 0 bases and J by 3 bases, with 6 bases of the junction left unmatched. This CDR3 reads CAISESRDRDFYEQYF. In DNA, the CDR3 is TGTGCCATCAGTGAGTCCAGGGACAGGGACTTCTACGAGCAGTACTTC.

This sequence joins TRBV27 and TRBJ2-7, with 12 bases matching TRBD2. This CDR3 comprises 15 residues. V trimming: 6 bases; J trimming: 2 bases; junction bases outside the gene matches: 5. The germline CDR1 and CDR2 sequences are MNHEY and SMNVEV (reference sequence). CDR3 sequence reads: CASRGLAGSTYEQYF. CDR3 nucleotide sequence: TGTGCCAGCAGAGGACTAGCGGGATCTACCTACGAGCAGTACTTC.

This chain connects TRBV27 to TRBJ2-7; either TRBD1 or TRBD2 may supply D (5 bases each). V shed 6 bases and J shed 0 bases, with 15 bases lying between them. CDR3 length: 15 residues. Germline V gives CDR1 MNHEY, CDR2 SMNVEV (reference sequence). CDR3 sequence reads: CASSPVPGLSYEQYF. For the CDR3, the DNA is TGTGCCAGCAGCCCCGTACCGGGGCTCTCCTACGAGCAGTACTTC.

The J gene is TRBJ1-1, the V gene TRBV5-6; TRBD1 aligns across 11 bases. CDR1 SGHDT and CDR2 YYEEEE come from the germline V gene. This CDR3 region has 16 residues. With 7 bases clipped from V and 0 bases from J, the junction kept 8 bases outside the gene matches. The CDR3 loop is CASYHPGQGVNTEAFF. CDR3 DNA: TGTGCCAGCTATCATCCGGGACAGGGGGTGAACACTGAAGCTTTCTTT. Filled out from reference TRBV5-6 and TRBJ1-1, the complete variable domain reads DAGVTQSPTHLIKTRGQQVTLRCSPKSGHDTVSWYQQALGQGPQFIFQYYEEEERQRGNFPDRFSGHQFPNYSSELNVNALLLGDSALYLCASYHPGQGVNTEAFFGQGTRLTVV.

This clone showed up just once. The CDR3 nucleotides are TGTGCCACCAGCAGAATCCCCACCGGGGAGCTGTTTTTT. Translated, it gives CATSRIPTGELFF. V usage is TRBV15 and J usage is TRBJ2-2; D not resolved. CDR3 length equals 13 residues. CDR1 and CDR2 from the germline V gene are LNHNV and YYDKDF (reference sequence). V lost 2 bases and J 4 bases, leaving 5 bases between the germline ends. Full variable domain (remainder filled in from reference TRBV15 and TRBJ2-2): DAMVIQNPRYQVTQFGKPVTLSCSQTLNHNVMYWYQQKSSQAPKLLFHYYDKDFNNEADTPDNFQSRRPNTSFCFLDIRSPGLGDTAMYLCATSRIPTGELFFGEGSRLTVL.

CDR3 loop: CASSYLPTDTQYF. CDR3 nucleotide sequence: TGTGCCAGCAGCTACTTGCCCACAGATACGCAGTATTTT. V is TRBV7-3 and J is TRBJ2-3, with D hard to call. This CDR3 contains 13 residues. Germline V gives CDR1 SGHTA, CDR2 FQGTGA. V was pared by 4 bases and J by 2 bases, with 7 bases between.

CDR3: CASSDPRGNEQFF. In DNA, the CDR3 is TGTGCCAGCAGCGACCCACGCGGGAATGAGCAGTTCTTC. The V call is TRBV7-8, the J call TRBJ2-1; D possibly corresponds to TRBD2 (5 bases). CDR1 SGHVS and CDR2 FQNEAQ come from the germline V gene. Between the trimmed V and J ends, which lost 5 bases and 7 bases, there was a span of 12 bases. CDR3 size: 13 residues.

This clone was counted only a few times. This may arise from a read error, as a much more abundant clone is one base away. This CDR3 is also generated by other DNA sequences in the sample. The rearrangement joins TRBV27 to TRBJ2-6; D remains ambiguous. The CDR3 extends over 15 amino acids. The V gene lost 3 bases and the J gene lost 0 bases, with 6 bases spanning the gap. The germline CDR1 and CDR2 sequences are MNHEY and SMNVEV (reference sequence). The CDR3 is CASSLQYSGANVLTF. As DNA, the CDR3 is TGTGCCAGCAGTTTGCAGTACTCTGGGGCCAACGTCCTGACTTTC. The full variable domain, its missing parts supplied by reference TRBV27 and TRBJ2-6, is EAQVTQNPRYLITVTGKKLTVTCSQNMNHEYMSWYRQDPGLGLRQIYYSMNVEVTDKGDVPEGYKVSRKEKRNFPLILESPSPNQTSLYFCASSLQYSGANVLTFGAGSRLTVL.

The chain employs TRBV4-3 and TRBJ1-1; unclear D gene. Germline V gene sequence: CDR1 LGHNA, CDR2 YSLEER. V lost 1 base and J lost 1, with 4 bases in between. There are 13 residues in the CDR3. CDR3 sequence: CASSQGSNTEAFF. CDR3 DNA: TGCGCCAGCAGCCAAGGGTCGAACACTGAAGCTTTCTTT.